The clone carrying this T cell receptor beta chain was observed a few times. Its antigen is unidentified. Blood draws occurred at baseline, cycle 4 day 1, and cycle 7 day 1. This sample is part of a study of OX40 agonist ivuxolimab in advanced cancers. Study-level points and caveats: The authors also found low normalized T-cell clonal expansion in some nonresponders.

TCRdb's table, derived via immunoSEQ multiplex PCR, lists solely in-frame clones and lacks some. The profile shows 100,000 to 120,000 clones, roughly nine tenths of them singletons. Between the trimmed V and J ends, which lost 6 bases and 2 bases, there was a span of 13 bases. CDR1 is SEHNR, CDR2 FQNEAQ, per germline (reference sequence). CDR3 length: 14 amino acids. The sequencing used CD4+ or CD8+ T cells sorted from blood, collected in a trial of the OX40 agonist ivuxolimab. V usage is TRBV7-9 and J usage is TRBJ1-2, with TRBD1 as a possible D gene (6 bases). The receptor was isolated from an adult with an advanced solid tumor such as melanoma, head and neck, liver or kidney cancer. In DNA, the CDR3 is TGTGCCAGCAGTCGTCTCAGGGGAAACTATGGCTACACCTTC. This codes for CASSRLRGNYGYTF.